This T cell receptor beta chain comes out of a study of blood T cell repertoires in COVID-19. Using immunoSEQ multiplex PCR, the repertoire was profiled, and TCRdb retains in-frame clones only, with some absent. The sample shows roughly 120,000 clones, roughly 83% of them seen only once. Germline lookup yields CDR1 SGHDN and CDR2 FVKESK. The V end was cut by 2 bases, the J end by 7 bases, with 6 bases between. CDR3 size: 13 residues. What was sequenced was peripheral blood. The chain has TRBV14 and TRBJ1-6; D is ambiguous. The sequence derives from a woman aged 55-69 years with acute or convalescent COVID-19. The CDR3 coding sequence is TGTGCCAGCAGCCAACGGGAAAATTCACCCCTCCACTTT. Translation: CASSQRENSPLHF.